The clone carrying this T cell receptor beta chain is a singleton in its sample. These data come from a study of blood T cell repertoires in COVID-19. Overall study: COVID-19 samples collected from the United States, Italy and Spain covered acute and convalescent phases. T cells, B-cell-depleted T cells, or PBMCs provided the cDNA or gDNA that served as material.

The CDR3 sequence is 15 residues long. Germline loops: CDR1 MNHEY, CDR2 SVGAGI. Between the trimmed V and J ends, which lost 0 bases and 8 bases, there was a span of 11 bases. Study processing details: Cell counts per sample came from amplifying reference gene primers. This table comes from immunoSEQ multiplex PCR, and its TCRdb copy is limited to in-frame clones, with some not included. For V, J and clone size, that table is used; D and trimming come from the DNA. The sample gives more than 120,000 clones, 80% to 90% of which show up once; around 40% is in the top ten. Sequenced input: peripheral blood. The chain has TRBV6-5 and TRBJ1-6, with D maybe TRBD1 (5 bases). This receptor was obtained from a man aged 45-60 years who had recovered from COVID-19. The CDR3 protein is CASSYSNRGDSPLHF. The CDR3 region has the DNA TGTGCCAGCAGTTACTCAAATCGGGGGGATTCACCCCTCCACTTT.